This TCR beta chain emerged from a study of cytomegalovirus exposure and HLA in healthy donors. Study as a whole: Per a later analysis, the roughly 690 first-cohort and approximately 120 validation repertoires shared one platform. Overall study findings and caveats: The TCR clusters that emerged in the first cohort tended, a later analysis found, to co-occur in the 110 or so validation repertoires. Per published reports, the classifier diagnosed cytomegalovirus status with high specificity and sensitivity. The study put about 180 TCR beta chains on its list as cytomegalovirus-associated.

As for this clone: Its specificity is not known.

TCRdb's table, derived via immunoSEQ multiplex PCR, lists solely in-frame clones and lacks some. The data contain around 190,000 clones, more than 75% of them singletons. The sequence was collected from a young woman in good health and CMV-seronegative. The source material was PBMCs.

The CDR3 here is CASSLSPGTSGGKNEQFF. As DNA, the CDR3 is TGCGCCAGCAGCTTGTCTCCTGGGACTAGCGGGGGTAAGAATGAGCAGTTCTTC. The chain has TRBV5-1 and TRBJ2-1, with TRBD2 identical over 14 bases. Germline-derived CDR1 and CDR2 are SGHRS and YFSETQ. V was clipped by 1 base and J by 7 bases; unmatched bases: 10. The CDR3 consists of 18 residues.